The 32 T cell receptor beta chains given below trace back to one sample, sequenced in a study of blood T cell repertoires in COVID-19. Here immunoSEQ multiplex PCR was the method, and the copy in TCRdb shows in-frame clones only, minus some. The data show 200,000 to 300,000 clones, with approximately 87% seen just once and about 1.6% held by the top ten. Input material: peripheral blood. The source is a woman between 35 and 50 years old who had recovered from COVID-19.

The gene calls are TRBV9 and TRBJ1-3; D is possibly TRBD1 (5 bases). The ends were cut back, 0 bases at V and 0 bases at J, with 10 bases in the middle. Per the germline V gene, CDR1 is SGDLS and CDR2 is YYNGEE. The CDR3 runs to 16 residues. CDR3 sequence (DNA): TGTGCCAGCAGCGTAGAGGGGCGAAGCTCTGGAAACACCATATATTTT. Translated: CASSVEGRSSGNTIYF. Combining the CDR3 with reference TRBV9 and TRBJ1-3 gives the whole variable domain DSGVTQTPKHLITATGQRVTLRCSPRSGDLSVYWYQQSLDQGLQFLIQYYNGEERAKGNILERFSAQQFPDLHSELNLSSLELGDSALYFCASSVEGRSSGNTIYFGEGSWLTVV.

The chain employs TRBV5-8 and TRBJ2-5, with 8 bases fitting TRBD2. J gave up 4 bases and V 0 bases, and 11 bases lay outside the gene matches. The germline CDR1 and CDR2 sequences are SGHTS and YDEGEE. The CDR3 is 17 amino acids. CDR3 region: CASSLAGLAGNGETQYF. CDR3 sequence (DNA): TGTGCCAGCAGCTTGGCCGGGTTAGCGGGGAATGGAGAGACCCAGTACTTC.

The chain combines TRBV10-3 with TRBJ2-5; 7 bases agree with TRBD1. The CDR3 runs to 17 residues. Unmatched junction bases numbered 13, after V lost 2 bases and J lost 4 bases. Germline values: CDR1 ENHRY, CDR2 SYGVKD. The CDR3 coding sequence is TGTGCCATCAGTGAGACCAGACAGGGACCTAACACAGAGACCCAGTACTTC. Protein: CAISETRQGPNTETQYF.

The chain is built from TRBV4-3 and TRBJ2-1; 12 nucleotides agree with TRBD2. This CDR3 has 16 amino acids. Germline loops: CDR1 LGHNA, CDR2 YSLEER. Trimming removed 4 bases from V and 9 bases from J; junction bases left unmatched: 10. The CDR3 region has the DNA TGCGCCAGCAGCCGTTATCCTAGCGGGGGGGCTGGTGAGCAGTTCTTC. Protein: CASSRYPSGGAGEQFF.

The V and J genes are TRBV6-5 and TRBJ1-1; weak D call: TRBD1 (6 bases). Germline V gene sequence: CDR1 MNHEY, CDR2 SVGAGI. There are 14 residues in the CDR3. With 2 bases removed from V and 5 bases from J, the gap between germline ends came to 12 bases. CDR3: CASSYGQRGTEAFF. The DNA for the CDR3 is TGTGCCAGCAGTTACGGACAGCGGGGGACTGAAGCTTTCTTT.

This chain links TRBV6-2 or TRBV6-3 with TRBJ2-1; D is uncertain. The ends were cut back, 1 base at V and 0 bases at J, with 4 bases in the middle. The germline CDR1 and CDR2 sequences are MNHEY and SVGEGT. There are 14 residues in the CDR3. The CDR3 loop reads CASSYYGSYNEQFF. Written as DNA, the CDR3 is TGTGCCAGCAGTTACTACGGCTCCTACAATGAGCAGTTCTTC.

The chain recombines TRBV9 with TRBJ2-7, with a tentative D call TRBD1 (6 bases). CDR3 length: 13 residues. V was trimmed by 0 bases and J by 7 bases, leaving 11 bases between them. Germline V CDR1 and CDR2: SGDLS, YYNGEE. CDR3 DNA sequence: TGTGCCAGCAGCGTAGCTACGAGGGGGGAGCAGTACTTC. Protein product: CASSVATRGEQYF.

V usage is TRBV7-3 and J usage is TRBJ2-1, with D unclear. Trimming took 3 bases from V and 8 from J, leaving 17 bases between them. The CDR3 extends over 15 amino acids. Germline V gene lookup returns CDR1 SGHTA and CDR2 FQGTGA. CDR3 DNA: TGTGCCAGCAGCTTGTCTGGTAGCTTCGGCGATGAGCAGTTCTTC. This gives the protein CASSLSGSFGDEQFF.

This clone has a single count. The chain uses TRBV12-3 or TRBV12-4 and TRBJ1-1, with TRBD1 as a possible D gene (5 bases). There are 13 residues in the CDR3. The V and J ends lost 6 bases and 12 bases respectively, with 20 bases between them. In DNA form, the CDR3 reads TGTGCCAGCAGGACCACGGGGCGGGGTGGAACTTTCTTT. It specifies CASRTTGRGGTFF.

The rearrangement uses TRBV9 and TRBJ2-2; 7 bases align to TRBD1. V shed 4 bases, J shed 3 bases, and the junction held 9 bases outside the gene matches. Germline lookup yields CDR1 SGDLS and CDR2 YYNGEE. This CDR3 is 16 amino acids long. CDR3 nucleotides: TGTGCCAGCAGCCCGAGCCGGGACAGATACACCGGGGAGCTGTTTTTT. It yields the protein CASSPSRDRYTGELFF.

The genes are TRBV6-6 and TRBJ1-3; D possibly corresponds to TRBD1 (5 bases). Germline CDR1 and CDR2: MNHNY and SVGAGI (reference sequence). The CDR3 is 16 residues long. Trimming pared 6 bases from V and 6 bases from J, leaving 21 bases between. CDR3 nucleotides: TGTGCCAGCAGGATACCGGGACTCGGAAGGGAAAACACCATATATTTT. It yields the protein CASRIPGLGRENTIYF.

V is TRBV7-9 and J is TRBJ1-1, with D possibly matching TRBD1 (6 bases). This CDR3 spans 15 amino acids. With 5 bases removed from V and 5 bases from J, the gap between germline ends came to 18 bases. Germline CDR1 is SEHNR and CDR2 is FQNEAQ (reference sequence). This CDR3 is CASSPQGGAYTEAFF. Written as DNA, the CDR3 is TGTGCCAGCAGCCCACAAGGGGGGGCGTATACTGAAGCTTTCTTT.

CDR3 nucleotide sequence: TGTGCCAGCAGCCCCAGGGGCCAGGGCCTTAACTATGGCTACACCTTC. It yields the protein CASSPRGQGLNYGYTF. The rearrangement links TRBV7-2 to TRBJ1-2, with D perhaps matching TRBD1 (6 bases). The CDR3 runs 16 residues. CDR1 and CDR2 (germline): SGHTA, FQGNSA. V was cut by 5 bases and J by 1 base, with 17 bases left in between.

CDR3 protein: CASSHPRRGRPGTGELFF. The CDR3 nucleotides read TGTGCCAGCAGCCACCCCCGGCGGGGCCGACCGGGCACCGGGGAGCTGTTTTTT. The chain recombines TRBV14 with TRBJ2-2; D might be TRBD2 (6 bases). CDR1 SGHDN and CDR2 FVKESK come from the germline V gene. Trimming removed 3 bases at V and 4 bases at J, with 21 bases between. The length of the CDR3 is 18 residues.

This rearrangement joins TRBV28 to TRBJ2-1; 10 bases match TRBD2. V was clipped by 3 bases and J by 1 base; unmatched bases: 12. Germline CDR1 and CDR2: MDHEN and SYDVKM. This CDR3 contains 19 residues. The CDR3 spells CASSFPAVAGGLSYNEQFF. The CDR3 coding sequence is TGTGCCAGCAGTTTCCCAGCGGTAGCGGGGGGCCTTTCCTACAATGAGCAGTTCTTC. Complete variable domain (other parts from reference TRBV28 and TRBJ2-1): DVKVTQSSRYLVKRTGEKVFLECVQDMDHENMFWYRQDPGLGLRLIYFSYDVKMKEKGDIPEGYSVSREKKERFSLILESASTNQTSMYLCASSFPAVAGGLSYNEQFFGPGTRLTVL.

A word on this clone: Other DNA sequences in this specimen translate into the identical CDR3. V usage is TRBV18 and J usage is TRBJ2-7; 10 nucleotides match TRBD1. After removal of 1 base from V and 4 bases from J, the junction contained 4 bases not matched to a gene. Germline V lookup: CDR1 KGHSH, CDR2 LQKENI. This CDR3 has 15 amino acids. DNA of the CDR3: TGTGCCAGCTCACCACGACAGGGGGCTCGTTACGAGCAGTACTTC. Translated, it gives CASSPRQGARYEQYF.

As DNA, the CDR3 is TGTGCCAGCACCCCTTGGGGGGGCACTGGGGCCAACGTCCTGACTTTC. Residues: CASTPWGGTGANVLTF. The chain recombines TRBV27 with TRBJ2-6, with D perhaps matching TRBD2 (7 bases). From germline, CDR1 is MNHEY and CDR2 SMNVEV (reference sequence). The CDR3 is made up of 16 amino acids. V lost 7 bases to trimming and J lost 2 bases, with 15 bases between them. Full variable domain (missing parts from reference TRBV27 and TRBJ2-6): EAQVTQNPRYLITVTGKKLTVTCSQNMNHEYMSWYRQDPGLGLRQIYYSMNVEVTDKGDVPEGYKVSRKEKRNFPLILESPSPNQTSLYFCASTPWGGTGANVLTFGAGSRLTVL.

Turning to this clone: Other DNA sequences in the sample encode the same CDR3. This sequence joins TRBV9 and TRBJ2-3; maybe TRBD2 (7 bases). V shed 0 bases and J shed 1 base, with 9 bases lying between them. Germline V CDR1 and CDR2: SGDLS, YYNGEE. The CDR3 loop spans 15 amino acids. The CDR3 here is CASSVAGGRTDTQYF. CDR3 nucleotides: TGTGCCAGCAGCGTAGCGGGGGGCCGCACAGATACGCAGTATTTT.

The gene calls are TRBV12-3 or TRBV12-4 and TRBJ1-5; D uncertain. V was pared by 2 bases and J by 6 bases, with 8 bases between. This CDR3 region has 13 residues. This chain's CDR3 is CASSLSPSQPQHF. Written as DNA, the CDR3 is TGTGCCAGCAGTTTAAGTCCCAGTCAGCCCCAGCATTTT.

The chain recombines TRBV5-4 with TRBJ2-7; 10 positions match TRBD1. The CDR3 spans 14 residues. With V trimmed by 3 bases and J by 4 bases, 4 bases remained unmatched. Germline V gives CDR1 SGHNT, CDR2 YYREEE (reference sequence). DNA for the CDR3: TGTGCCAGCAGCTACCGGGACAGGGGTTACGAGCAGTACTTC. Translating gives CASSYRDRGYEQYF.

The chain carries TRBV5-8 and TRBJ1-1, with 10 bases identical to TRBD1. V was clipped by 1 base and J by 1 base; unmatched bases: 13. The CDR3 spans 19 residues. CDR1 is SGHTS, CDR2 YDEGEE, per germline. DNA of the CDR3: TGTGCCAGCAGCTTGTTTAAAGGCCCGGGACAGGGGACGAACACTGAAGCTTTCTTT. As protein: CASSLFKGPGQGTNTEAFF.

V usage is TRBV3-1 (or the pseudogene TRBV3-2) and J usage is TRBJ1-3, with D perhaps matching TRBD1 (6 bases). Per germline, CDR1 LGHDT and CDR2 YNNKEL (reference sequence). V shed 5 bases and J shed 1 base, with 12 bases lying between them. CDR3 length: 15 amino acids. CDR3 loop: CASSFPGTSGNTIYF. CDR3 DNA: TGTGCCAGCAGCTTCCCCGGGACATCTGGAAACACCATATATTTT.

The chain joins TRBV14 to TRBJ2-3; 7 nucleotides match TRBD1. The CDR3 contains 17 residues. CDR1 and CDR2 from the germline V gene are SGHDN and FVKESK. V shed 4 bases and J 0 bases; nucleotides not matched to a gene: 10. CDR3 coding DNA: TGTGCCAGCAGCCTCTACCTCCGGGACAGTAGCACAGATACGCAGTATTTT. This gives the protein CASSLYLRDSSTDTQYF.

The V call is TRBV4-2, the J call TRBJ1-3; 9 positions agree with TRBD1. The V and J ends lost 3 bases and 13 bases, in that order; junction bases with no gene match: 13. Germline values: CDR1 LGHNA, CDR2 YNFKEQ. This CDR3 comprises 15 residues. The CDR3 nucleotides are TGTGCCAGCAGCCAGCCCGGGACAGGGACATTACCTATATATTTT. Translation: CASSQPGTGTLPIYF.

The gene calls are TRBV5-8 and TRBJ2-3; TRBD1 is a possible D gene (5 bases). The V gene's germline CDR1 is SGHTS and CDR2 YDEGEE. The ends were cut back, 4 bases at V and 0 bases at J, with 12 bases in the middle. The CDR3 extends over 15 amino acids. The DNA for the CDR3 is TGTGCCAGCAGCACCGTTGGGGCGAGCACAGATACGCAGTATTTT. It translates to CASSTVGASTDTQYF.

V usage is TRBV10-3 and J usage is TRBJ2-2; 10 bases line up with TRBD2. CDR1 and CDR2 (germline): ENHRY, SYGVKD. V lost 6 bases, J lost 4 bases, and 11 bases stayed unmatched. The CDR3 sequence is 17 residues long. CDR3 sequence (DNA): TGTGCCATCAGGACCCTGACTAGCGGGCGCGGCACCGGGGAGCTGTTTTTT. It yields the protein CAIRTLTSGRGTGELFF.

V and J are TRBV15 and TRBJ2-1; 7 bases align to TRBD2. Germline CDR1 reads LNHNV; CDR2 reads YYDKDF (reference sequence). The CDR3 extends over 15 amino acids. After removal of 1 base from V and 8 bases from J, the junction contained 8 bases not matched to a gene. The CDR3 coding sequence is TGTGCCACCAGCAGAGTCCGGGGGGTCTTAGATGAGCAGTTCTTC. Protein sequence: CATSRVRGVLDEQFF.

The chain carries TRBV11-2 and TRBJ1-2; 9 positions match TRBD1. The V gene's germline CDR1 is SGHAT and CDR2 FQNNGV. The CDR3 runs 15 residues. Germline trimming cut 3 bases from V and 6 bases from J; bases unmatched to any gene: 8. The CDR3 protein is CASSFFGGQGHGYTF. The DNA of the CDR3 is TGTGCCAGCAGCTTTTTCGGCGGACAGGGGCATGGCTACACCTTC.

Only one count was recorded for this clone. The V gene is TRBV5-5, the J gene TRBJ2-7; the D gene is possibly TRBD1 (6 bases). Between the trimmed V and J ends, which lost 7 bases and 1 base, there was a span of 12 bases. Per germline, CDR1 SGHKS and CDR2 YYEKEE (reference sequence). The CDR3 sequence is 13 residues long. The DNA of the CDR3 is TGTGCCAGCTCCCAGGACAGATCCTACGAGCAGTACTTC. Amino acids: CASSQDRSYEQYF.

This chain uses TRBV7-3 with TRBJ2-7, with a tentative D call TRBD2 (6 bases). V gave up 4 bases and J gave up 3 bases, with 19 bases separating them. CDR1 is SGHTA and CDR2 is FQGTGA in the germline V gene. The CDR3 is 16 residues long. CDR3 sequence (DNA): TGTGCCAGCAGCTCCCACGGAGGGGTCTCCCACTACGAGCAGTACTTC. This translates into CASSSHGGVSHYEQYF. Full variable domain (remainder filled in from reference TRBV7-3 and TRBJ2-7): GAGVSQTPSNKVTEKGKYVELRCDPISGHTALYWYRQSLGQGPEFLIYFQGTGAADDSGLPNDRFFAVRPEGSVSTLKIQRTERGDSAVYLCASSSHGGVSHYEQYFGPGTRLTVT.

V usage is TRBV9 and J usage is TRBJ2-1; 8 nucleotides align to TRBD2. Germline-derived CDR1 and CDR2 are SGDLS and YYNGEE. J lost 0 bases, V lost 0 bases, and 2 bases had no gene match. The CDR3 covers 16 residues. The CDR3: CASSVGLAPSYNEQFF. CDR3 sequence (DNA): TGTGCCAGCAGCGTAGGACTAGCGCCCTCCTACAATGAGCAGTTCTTC.

The V call is TRBV7-6, the J call TRBJ2-5; 7 bases map to TRBD2. Trimming cost V 0 bases and J 2 bases; bases outside gene matches: 6. The CDR3 runs to 16 residues. Germline-derived CDR1 and CDR2 are SGHVS and FNYEAQ. Written as DNA, the CDR3 is TGTGCCAGCAGCTTAGCGCAATCGGGGGGACAAGAGACCCAGTACTTC. It specifies CASSLAQSGGQETQYF.